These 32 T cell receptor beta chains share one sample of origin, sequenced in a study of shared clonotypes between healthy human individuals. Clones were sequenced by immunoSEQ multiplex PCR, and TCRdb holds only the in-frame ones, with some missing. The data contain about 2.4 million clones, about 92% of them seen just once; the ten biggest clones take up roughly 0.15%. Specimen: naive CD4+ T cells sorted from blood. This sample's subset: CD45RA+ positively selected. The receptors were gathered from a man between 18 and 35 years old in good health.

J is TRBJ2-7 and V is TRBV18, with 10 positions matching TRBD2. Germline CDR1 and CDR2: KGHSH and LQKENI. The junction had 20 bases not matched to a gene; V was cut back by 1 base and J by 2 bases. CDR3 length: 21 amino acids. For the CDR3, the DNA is TGTGCCAGCTCACCACGGGGAGTTAAGGGAACTAGCGGGACCCTCGCCTACGAGCAGTACTTC. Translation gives CASSPRGVKGTSGTLAYEQYF.

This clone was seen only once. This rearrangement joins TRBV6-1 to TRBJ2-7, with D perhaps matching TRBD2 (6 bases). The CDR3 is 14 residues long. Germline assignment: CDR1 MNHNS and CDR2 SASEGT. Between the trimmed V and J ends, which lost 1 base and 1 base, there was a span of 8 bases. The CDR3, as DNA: TGTGCCAGCAGTGAAGGGGGGAGGTCCTACGAGCAGTACTTC. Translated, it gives CASSEGGRSYEQYF.

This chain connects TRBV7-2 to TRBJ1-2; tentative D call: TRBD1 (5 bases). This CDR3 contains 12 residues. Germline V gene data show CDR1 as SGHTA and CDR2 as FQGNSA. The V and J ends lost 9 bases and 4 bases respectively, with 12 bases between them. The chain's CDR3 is CARPQGAYGYTF. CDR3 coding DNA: TGTGCCAGACCTCAGGGAGCCTATGGCTACACCTTC.

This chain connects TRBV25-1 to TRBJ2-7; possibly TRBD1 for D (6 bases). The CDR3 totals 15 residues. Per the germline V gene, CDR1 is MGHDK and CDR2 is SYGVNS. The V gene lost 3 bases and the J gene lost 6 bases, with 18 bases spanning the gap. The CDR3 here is CASSDVDRYFGEQYF. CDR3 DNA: TGTGCCAGCAGTGACGTTGACAGGTACTTCGGCGAGCAGTACTTC.

The CDR3 DNA follows: TGTGCCAGCAGCCTAATGCTAGCCCGATCTTCCTACGAGCAGTACTTC. Encoded protein: CASSLMLARSSYEQYF. The chain links TRBV7-8 to TRBJ2-7; a weak D match, TRBD2 (5 bases). V shed 5 bases and J shed 1 base, with 18 bases lying between them. Germline CDR1 and CDR2: SGHVS and FQNEAQ. The CDR3 contains 16 residues.

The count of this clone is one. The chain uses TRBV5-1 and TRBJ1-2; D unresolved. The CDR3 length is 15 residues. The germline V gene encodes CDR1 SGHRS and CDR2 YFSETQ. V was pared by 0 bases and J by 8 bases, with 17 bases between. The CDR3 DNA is TGCGCCAGCAGCTTGGAACTTTCGTCTGTAGCGGGCTACACCTTC. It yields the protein CASSLELSSVAGYTF.

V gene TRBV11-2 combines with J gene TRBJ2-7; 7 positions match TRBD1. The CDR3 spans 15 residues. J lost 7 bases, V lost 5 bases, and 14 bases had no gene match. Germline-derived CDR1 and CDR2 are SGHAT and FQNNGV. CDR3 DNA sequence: TGTGCCAGCAGCCCGGCCGGGAAGGGGGCGTATGAGCAGTACTTC. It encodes CASSPAGKGAYEQYF.

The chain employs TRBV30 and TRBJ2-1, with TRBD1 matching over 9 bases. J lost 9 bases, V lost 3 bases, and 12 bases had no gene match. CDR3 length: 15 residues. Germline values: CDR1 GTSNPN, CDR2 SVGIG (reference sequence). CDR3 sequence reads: CAWRETGTGNSEQFF. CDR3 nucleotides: TGTGCCTGGAGGGAAACCGGGACAGGGAACAGTGAGCAGTTCTTC.

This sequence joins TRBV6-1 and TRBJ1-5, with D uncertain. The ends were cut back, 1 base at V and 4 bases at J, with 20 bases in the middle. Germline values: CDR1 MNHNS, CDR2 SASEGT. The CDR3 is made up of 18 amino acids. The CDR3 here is CASSEGGLRSLRNQPQHF. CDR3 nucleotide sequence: TGTGCCAGCAGTGAAGGAGGTTTGAGGTCCCTGAGGAATCAGCCCCAGCATTTT.

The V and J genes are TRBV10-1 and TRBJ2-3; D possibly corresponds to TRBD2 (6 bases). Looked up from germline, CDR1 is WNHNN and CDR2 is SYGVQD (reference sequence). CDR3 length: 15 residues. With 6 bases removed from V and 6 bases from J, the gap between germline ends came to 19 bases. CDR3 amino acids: CASSGGLPAGDTQYF. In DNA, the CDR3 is TGCGCCAGCAGCGGGGGTCTACCGGCGGGGGATACGCAGTATTTT.

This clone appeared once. Here the CDR3 DNA reads TGTGCCAGCAGGGGAGAATTGGGGGAAAAACTGTTTTTT. Its protein is CASRGELGEKLFF. This chain uses TRBV2 with TRBJ1-4; D ambiguous. This CDR3 spans 13 amino acids. Trimming removed 6 bases at V and 8 bases at J, with 13 bases between. From germline, CDR1 is SNHLY and CDR2 FYNNEI.

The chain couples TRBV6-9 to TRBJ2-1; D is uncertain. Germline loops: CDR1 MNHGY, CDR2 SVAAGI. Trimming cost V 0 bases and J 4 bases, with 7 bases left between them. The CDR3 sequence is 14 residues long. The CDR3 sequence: CASSYSGGYNEQFF. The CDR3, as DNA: TGTGCCAGCAGTTATTCGGGTGGGTACAATGAGCAGTTCTTC.

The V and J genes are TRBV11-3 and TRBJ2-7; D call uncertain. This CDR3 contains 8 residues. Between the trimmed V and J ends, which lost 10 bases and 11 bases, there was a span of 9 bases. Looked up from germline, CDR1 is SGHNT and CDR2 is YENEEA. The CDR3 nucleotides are TGTGCCACCCGCTTGAAGTACTTC. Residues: CATRLKYF.

CDR3 bases: TGTGCCAGTACCCGGGACGGTTTTGGGGGCTACACCTTC. It specifies CASTRDGFGGYTF. The rearrangement joins TRBV19 to TRBJ1-2; the D gene is possibly TRBD1 (5 bases). The length of the CDR3 is 13 residues. Germline V lookup: CDR1 LNHDA, CDR2 SQIVND (reference sequence). Trimming took 7 bases from V and 8 from J, leaving 17 bases between them.

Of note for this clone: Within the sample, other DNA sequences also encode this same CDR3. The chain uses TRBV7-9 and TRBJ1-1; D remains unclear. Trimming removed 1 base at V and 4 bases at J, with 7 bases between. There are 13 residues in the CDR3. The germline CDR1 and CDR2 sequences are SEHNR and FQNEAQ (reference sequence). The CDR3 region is CASSLVLGTEAFF. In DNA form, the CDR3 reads TGTGCCAGCAGCTTAGTACTGGGCACTGAAGCTTTCTTT.

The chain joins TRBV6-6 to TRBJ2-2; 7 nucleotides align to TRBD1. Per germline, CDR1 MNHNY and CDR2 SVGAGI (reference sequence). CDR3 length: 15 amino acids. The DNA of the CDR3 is TGTGCGGCCAAACCCCCGGCAGGGGGCACCGGGGAGCTGTTTTTT. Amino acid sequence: CAAKPPAGGTGELFF.

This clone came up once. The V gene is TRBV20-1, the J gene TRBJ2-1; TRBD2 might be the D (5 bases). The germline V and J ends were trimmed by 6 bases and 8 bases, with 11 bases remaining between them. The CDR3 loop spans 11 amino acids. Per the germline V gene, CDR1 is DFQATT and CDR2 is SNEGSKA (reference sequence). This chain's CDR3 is CSARELYEQFF. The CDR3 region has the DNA TGCAGTGCGAGGGAGTTGTATGAGCAGTTCTTC.

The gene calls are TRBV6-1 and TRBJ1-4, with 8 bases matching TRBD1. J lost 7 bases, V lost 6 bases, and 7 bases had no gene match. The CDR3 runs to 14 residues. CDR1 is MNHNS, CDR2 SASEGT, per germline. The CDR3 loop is CASRETGAGEKLFF. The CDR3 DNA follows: TGTGCCAGCAGGGAGACAGGGGCTGGTGAAAAACTGTTTTTT.

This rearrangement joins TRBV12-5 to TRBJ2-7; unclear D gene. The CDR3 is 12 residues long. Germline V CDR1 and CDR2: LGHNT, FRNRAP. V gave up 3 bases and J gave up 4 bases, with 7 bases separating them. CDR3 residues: CASGFRHYEQYF. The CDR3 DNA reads TGTGCTAGTGGTTTTCGACATTACGAGCAGTACTTC.

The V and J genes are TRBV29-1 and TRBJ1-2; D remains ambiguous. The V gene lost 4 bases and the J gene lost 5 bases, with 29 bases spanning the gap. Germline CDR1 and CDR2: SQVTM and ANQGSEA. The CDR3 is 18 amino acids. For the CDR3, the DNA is TGCAGCGTTGTTTGGCGGCCCCATGCATTGGTTACCTCATATGGCTACACCTTC. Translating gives CSVVWRPHALVTSYGYTF.

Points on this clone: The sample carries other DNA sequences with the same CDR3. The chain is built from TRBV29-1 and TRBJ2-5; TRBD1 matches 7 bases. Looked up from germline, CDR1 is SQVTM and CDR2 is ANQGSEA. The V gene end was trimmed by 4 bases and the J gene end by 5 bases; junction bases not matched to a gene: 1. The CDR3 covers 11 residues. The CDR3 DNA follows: TGCAGCGTTGGCAGGGGGGAGACCCAGTACTTC. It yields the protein CSVGRGETQYF.

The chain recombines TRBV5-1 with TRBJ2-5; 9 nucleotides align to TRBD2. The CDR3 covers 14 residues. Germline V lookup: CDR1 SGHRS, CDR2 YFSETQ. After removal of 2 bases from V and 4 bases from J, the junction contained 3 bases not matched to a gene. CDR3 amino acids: CASSLGLAIETQYF. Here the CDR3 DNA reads TGCGCCAGCAGCTTAGGACTAGCGATAGAGACCCAGTACTTC.

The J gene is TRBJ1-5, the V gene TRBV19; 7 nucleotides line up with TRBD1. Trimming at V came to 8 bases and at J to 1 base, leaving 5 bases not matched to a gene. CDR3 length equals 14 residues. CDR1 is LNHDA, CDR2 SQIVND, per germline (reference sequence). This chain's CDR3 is CASGQVRSNQPQHF. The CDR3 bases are TGTGCCAGTGGACAGGTCCGCAGCAATCAGCCCCAGCATTTT.

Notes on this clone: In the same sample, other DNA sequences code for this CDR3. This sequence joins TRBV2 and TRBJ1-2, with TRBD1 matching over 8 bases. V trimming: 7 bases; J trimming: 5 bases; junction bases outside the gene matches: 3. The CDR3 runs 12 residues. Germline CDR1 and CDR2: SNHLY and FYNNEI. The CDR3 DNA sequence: TGTGCCAGCAACCAGGGGGCGTATGGCTACACCTTC. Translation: CASNQGAYGYTF.

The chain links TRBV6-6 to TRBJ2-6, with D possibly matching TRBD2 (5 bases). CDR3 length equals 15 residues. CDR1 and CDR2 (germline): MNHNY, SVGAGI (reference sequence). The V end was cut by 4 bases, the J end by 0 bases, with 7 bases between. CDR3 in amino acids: CASSSSGSGANVLTF. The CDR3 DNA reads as TGTGCCAGCAGTTCAAGCGGCTCTGGGGCCAACGTCCTGACTTTC.

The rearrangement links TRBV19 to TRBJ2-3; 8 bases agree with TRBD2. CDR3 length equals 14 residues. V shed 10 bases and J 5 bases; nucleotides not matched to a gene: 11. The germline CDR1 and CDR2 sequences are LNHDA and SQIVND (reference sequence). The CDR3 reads CATRREGGIDTQYF. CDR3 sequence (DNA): TGTGCCACCCGTCGGGAGGGGGGAATAGATACGCAGTATTTT.

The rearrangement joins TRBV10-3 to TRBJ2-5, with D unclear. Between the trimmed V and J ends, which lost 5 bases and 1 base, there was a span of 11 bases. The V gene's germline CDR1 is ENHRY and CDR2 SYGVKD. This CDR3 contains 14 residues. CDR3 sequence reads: CAISLGGLQETQYF. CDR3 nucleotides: TGTGCCATCAGTTTGGGCGGCCTCCAAGAGACCCAGTACTTC.

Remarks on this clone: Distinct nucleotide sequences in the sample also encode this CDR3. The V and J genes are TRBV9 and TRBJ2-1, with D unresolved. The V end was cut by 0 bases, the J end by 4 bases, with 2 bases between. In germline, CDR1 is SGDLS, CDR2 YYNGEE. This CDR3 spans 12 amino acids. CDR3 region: CASSVEYNEQFF. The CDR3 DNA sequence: TGTGCCAGCAGCGTAGAGTACAATGAGCAGTTCTTC.

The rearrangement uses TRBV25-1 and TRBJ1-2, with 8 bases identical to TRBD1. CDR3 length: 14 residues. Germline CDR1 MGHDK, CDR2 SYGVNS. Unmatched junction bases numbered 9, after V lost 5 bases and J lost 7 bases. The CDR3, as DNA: TGTGCCAGCAGTCCAATGGGGACAGGCTCTGGCTACACCTTC. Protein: CASSPMGTGSGYTF.

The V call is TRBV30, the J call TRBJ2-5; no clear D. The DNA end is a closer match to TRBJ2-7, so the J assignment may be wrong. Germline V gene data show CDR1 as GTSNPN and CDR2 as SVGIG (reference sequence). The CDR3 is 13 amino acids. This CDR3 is CAWAPPNYYEQYF. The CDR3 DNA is TGTGCCTGGGCCCCCCCCAACTACTACGAGCAGTACTTC.

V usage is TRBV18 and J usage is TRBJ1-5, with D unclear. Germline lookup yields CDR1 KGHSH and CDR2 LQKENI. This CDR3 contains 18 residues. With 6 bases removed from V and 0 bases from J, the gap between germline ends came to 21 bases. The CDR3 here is CASSLTGGRTNSNQPQHF. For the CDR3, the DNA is TGTGCCAGCTCCCTAACGGGTGGGAGAACCAATAGCAATCAGCCCCAGCATTTT.

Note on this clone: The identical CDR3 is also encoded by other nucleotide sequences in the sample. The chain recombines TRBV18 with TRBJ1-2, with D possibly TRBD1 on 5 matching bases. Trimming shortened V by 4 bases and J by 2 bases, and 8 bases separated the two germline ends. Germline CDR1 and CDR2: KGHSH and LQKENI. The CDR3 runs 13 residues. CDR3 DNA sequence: TGTGCCAGCTCACGGGACGGGAACTATGGCTACACCTTC. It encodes CASSRDGNYGYTF.